This T cell receptor (beta chain) was identified during a study of cytomegalovirus exposure and HLA in healthy donors (TCRdb year 2017). Background on the whole study: According to a later analysis, one platform produced both the 100 to 150 validation repertoires and the 550 to 800 repertoires of the first cohort. Along with the roughly 670-subject first cohort, a separate validation cohort of 120 different subjects was used. The aim of the study was to test whether cataloging public T cell receptors could identify signatures of past pathogen exposure. High-throughput TCR immunosequencing, statistical association of individual TCRs with disease status, and machine learning were combined to predict cytomegalovirus infection status. Broader findings and caveats from the paper: The authors suggested that the approach could potentially be extended to other disease states and immunological phenotypes. The classifier was reported to diagnose cytomegalovirus status with high specificity and sensitivity in both the original and validation cohorts. In vitro tests confirmed that a few of the cytomegalovirus-associated TCR beta chains recognize cytomegalovirus antigens. Subsequent analysis determined that TCRs grouped into clusters in the first cohort also showed a tendency toward co-occurrence across the 120 or so validation repertoires, and roughly 95% of cluster scores exceeded 0. Most TCR sequences were seen in very few donors, while some public TCRs were found in many individuals. A later analysis had no HLA typing for the validation cohort, so co-occurrence there was scored across all 110 or so repertoires. The study gave a list of under 200 TCR beta chains associated with cytomegalovirus.

This clone has just a few counts. No cognate antigen has been identified for it. No much larger clone is present one base from it, and per-base qualities are unavailable. The CDR3 measures 13 amino acids from cysteine to phenylalanine. Only CDR3 DNA is held: 39 bases, read in frame from base 1. CDR1 and CDR2, per the germline V gene, are MGHRA and YSYEKL. The junction carries 5 bases between V and J, which are trimmed by 0 bases and 5 bases respectively. The library was built by means of the immunoSEQ multiplex PCR assay. The source study handled its data this way. To diagnose cytomegalovirus status from the catalog of TCR beta chain sequences, a statistical classification framework was built. This immuneACCESS table, as held by TCRdb, lists in-frame sequences with V and J called but not all clones. Of the missing ones, under half trace to an unresolved V gene in checked studies; the others have no known cause. That table furnishes V, J and clone size, whereas the DNA furnished D and trimming. The sample table holds approximately 230,000 clones, of which roughly 84% were seen once. The leading ten clones occupy approximately 12% of the sample.

Donors formed part of the validation cohort, which comprised 120 subjects and was distinct from the first cohort of several hundred subjects. Source material: PBMCs. The receptor comes from a man younger than 35 in good health and CMV-seropositive. In this chain, TRBV4-1 is recombined with TRBJ1-5, with the D gene not confidently named. At the DNA level, the sequence is TGCGCCAGCAGCCAAGATGCAGATCAGCCCCAGCATTTT. Translated, it gives CASSQDADQPQHF.